Listed here is a single T cell receptor (beta chain). Its antigen is undetermined. This sample was included in a study of T cells in Graves' hyperthyroidism and ophthalmopathy. Overall study: Peripheral blood was obtained at initial diagnosis, preceding any treatment.

V was clipped by 5 bases and J by 8 bases, with 9 bases between them. This CDR3 comprises 12 residues. Exclusions: uncontrolled infection, other autoimmune disease, pregnancy, lactation. Amplified TCR beta CDR3 regions derived from RNA transcripts. RT-PCR in the first round (using the HTBI primer set) targeted the TCR CDR3. TCRdb used MiXCR to reprocess the multiplex PCR reads, holding one entry per CDR3 protein. The repertoire holds some 340,000 distinct CDR3 sequences, with roughly 15% as singletons. Points from the study as a whole: Ophthalmopathy stood apart from stable hyperthyroidism in a 13 V-J model. In the blood, most expanded thyroid clonotypes above 0.001 appeared as well.

This clonotype originated in a woman aged 40 to 55 with Graves' ophthalmopathy. V gene TRBV12-3 or TRBV12-4 combines with J gene TRBJ1-4; maybe TRBD1 (6 bases). Material: blood. In DNA form, the CDR3 reads TGTGCCAGCAGTGCGACAGGAGAAAAACTGTTTTTT. It is translated as CASSATGEKLFF.